The 9 T cell receptor beta chains listed next were all sequenced from one sample in a study of blood T cell repertoires in COVID-19. The assay was immunoSEQ multiplex PCR, and TCRdb's table has in-frame clones only and misses some. The sample gives about 350,000 clones, roughly 89% of which show up once; approximately 4.1% is in the top ten. Sequenced material: peripheral blood. The receptors were sampled from an older woman with COVID-19, enrolled during active disease.

The chain uses TRBV18 and TRBJ1-5, with TRBD1 as a possible D gene (6 bases). This CDR3 contains 14 residues. Trimming removed 3 bases at V and 7 bases at J, with 13 bases between. The germline V gene encodes CDR1 KGHSH and CDR2 LQKENI. CDR3 loop: CASSPQGIEQPQHF. The CDR3 region has the DNA TGTGCCAGCTCACCGCAGGGGATCGAACAGCCCCAGCATTTT.

The chain carries TRBV30 and TRBJ1-1; 7 bases fit TRBD1. The CDR3 covers 15 residues. Germline assignment: CDR1 GTSNPN and CDR2 SVGIG (reference sequence). Trimming took 0 bases from V and 4 from J; bases not matched to a gene: 8. The CDR3 DNA follows: TGTGCCTGGAGTGTACAATACAGGGGTTTCACTGAAGCTTTCTTT. Encoded protein: CAWSVQYRGFTEAFF.

The chain joins TRBV5-1 to TRBJ1-2; D possibly corresponds to TRBD1 (6 bases). Germline assignment: CDR1 SGHRS and CDR2 YFSETQ. The CDR3 is made up of 13 amino acids. Trimming removed 4 bases at V and 4 bases at J, with 11 bases between. CDR3 DNA: TGCGCCAGCAGCGGCCTGGGGGCCTATGGCTACACCTTC. This translates into CASSGLGAYGYTF.

The genes are TRBV28 and TRBJ1-1; 7 bases agree with TRBD1. The CDR3 spans 16 residues. The ends lost 6 bases at V and 4 bases at J; junction bases unmatched: 14. Germline CDR1 MDHEN, CDR2 SYDVKM. The CDR3 nucleotides are TGTGCCAGCAGCTCGGGGAGAGGGGGCAAGGGCACTGAAGCTTTCTTT. It is translated as CASSSGRGGKGTEAFF. Looking up the rest from reference TRBV28 and TRBJ1-1 gives the full variable domain: DVKVTQSSRYLVKRTGEKVFLECVQDMDHENMFWYRQDPGLGLRLIYFSYDVKMKEKGDIPEGYSVSREKKERFSLILESASTNQTSMYLCASSSGRGGKGTEAFFGQGTRLTVV.

The genes are TRBV29-1 and TRBJ1-2; D gene uncertain. With 5 bases removed from V and 1 base from J, the gap between germline ends came to 8 bases. Germline loops: CDR1 SQVTM, CDR2 ANQGSEA. This CDR3 has 12 amino acids. The CDR3 sequence is CSVQADNYGYTF. DNA for the CDR3: TGCAGCGTTCAGGCAGATAACTATGGCTACACCTTC. The whole variable domain, remainder taken from reference TRBV29-1 and TRBJ1-2, is SAVISQKPSRDICQRGTSLTIQCQVDSQVTMMFWYRQQPGQSLTLIATANQGSEATYESGFVIDKFPISRPNLTFSTLTVSNMSPEDSSIYLCSVQADNYGYTFGSGTRLTVV.

Only a few counts were recorded for this clone. J is TRBJ1-1 and V is TRBV12-3 or TRBV12-4; 7 nucleotides agree with TRBD1. Losses at the gene ends were 3 bases for V and 7 bases for J; bases not matched to a gene: 2. CDR3 length: 12 amino acids. The CDR3 DNA is TGTGCCAGCAGTTTCAGACAGGGTGAAGCTTTCTTT. Translation gives CASSFRQGEAFF.

V is TRBV2 and J is TRBJ1-2, with a possible D match to TRBD1 (5 bases). The CDR3 spans 12 residues. Germline V lookup: CDR1 SNHLY, CDR2 FYNNEI. The V end lost 6 bases, the J end lost 7 bases, and 12 bases lay between the germline ends. The CDR3 loop is CASRPGTRGYTF. The CDR3 region has the DNA TGTGCCAGCAGACCAGGGACTCGTGGCTACACCTTC.

The rearrangement joins TRBV19 to TRBJ1-5; the D gene is possibly TRBD1 (6 bases). V lost 5 bases, J lost 2 bases, and 10 bases lay in between. The CDR3 consists of 14 residues. CDR1 is LNHDA, CDR2 SQIVND, per germline (reference sequence). The CDR3 loop is CASSGGAGNQPQHF. CDR3 coding DNA: TGTGCCAGTAGTGGGGGGGCGGGCAATCAGCCCCAGCATTTT.

The rearrangement joins TRBV12-3 or TRBV12-4 to TRBJ1-5; D ambiguous. Trimming cost V 5 bases and J 1 base, with 3 bases left between them. This CDR3 has 12 residues. This CDR3 reads CASSRSNQPQHF. The CDR3 region has the DNA TGTGCCAGCAGTCGGAGCAATCAGCCCCAGCATTTT.